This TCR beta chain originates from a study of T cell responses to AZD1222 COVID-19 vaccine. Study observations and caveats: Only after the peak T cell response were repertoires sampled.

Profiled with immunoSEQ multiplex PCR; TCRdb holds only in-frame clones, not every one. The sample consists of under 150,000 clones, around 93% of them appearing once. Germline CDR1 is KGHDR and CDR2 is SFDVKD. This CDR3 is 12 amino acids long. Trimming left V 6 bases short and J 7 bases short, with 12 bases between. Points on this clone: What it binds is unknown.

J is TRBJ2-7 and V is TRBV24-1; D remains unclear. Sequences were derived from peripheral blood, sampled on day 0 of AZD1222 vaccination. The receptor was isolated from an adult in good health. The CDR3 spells CATSSTAKEQYF. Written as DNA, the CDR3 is TGTGCCACCAGTAGCACGGCCAAAGAGCAGTACTTC.